This T cell receptor beta chain was documented in a study of cytomegalovirus exposure and HLA in healthy donors. Across the study: An early data release held around 80 million unique TCRs from HLA-typed donors. Study outcomes and limitations: Confirmation in vitro established that three CMV-associated chains were specific for CMV antigens. The authors later found TCR association rates varying by HLA locus, with DRB1 most and HLA-C fewest. CMV serostatus was the only recorded immune exposure for donors.

The study ran its PCR with 60 Vbeta and 13 Jbeta primers. TCRdb's table, derived via immunoSEQ multiplex PCR, lists solely in-frame clones and lacks some. The sample includes roughly 110,000 clones, 76% of them seen just once. Germline V gene lookup returns CDR1 SGHRS and CDR2 YFSETQ. This CDR3 comprises 14 residues. The germline V and J ends were trimmed by 5 bases and 7 bases, with 18 bases remaining between them. Regarding this clone: Its specificity is not known.

The rearrangement links TRBV5-1 to TRBJ1-2; TRBD1 is a possible D gene (6 bases). Sequencing used PBMCs. The receptor was derived from a man between 18 and 35 years old in good health and CMV-seronegative. The CDR3 sequence: CASRKGGSDSGYTF. CDR3 DNA sequence: TGCGCCAGCAGAAAAGGGGGATCTGACTCTGGCTACACCTTC.